These 14 T cell receptor beta chains came from one sample sequenced in a study of T-cell memory formation after mild COVID-19. TCRdb itself ran the 5' RACE reads through MiXCR, one entry per CDR3 protein. The data contain about 560,000 distinct CDR3 sequences, approximately 15% of them seen just once; the ten biggest clones take up 8.1%. Sequencing used PBMCs or a T cell subset sorted from them (not recorded which). All receptors derive from an adult woman who had mild COVID-19 (a few samples of this study predate the infection). Cell type and time point are not known.

This chain connects TRBV6-6 to TRBJ2-3, with unresolved D. The CDR3 loop spans 15 amino acids. V was clipped by 2 bases and J by 0 bases, with 9 bases between them. The germline gives CDR1 MNHNY, CDR2 SVGAGI (reference sequence). The CDR3 spells CASSYGWASTDTQYF. The CDR3 bases are TGTGCCAGCAGTTACGGGTGGGCTAGCACAGATACGCAGTATTTT.

In this sample, this clonotype turned up a few times. The rearrangement uses TRBV5-6 and TRBJ2-4; D assignment may be TRBD1 or TRBD2 (5 bases each). Trimming cost V 4 bases and J 2 bases, with 16 bases left between them. The CDR3 consists of 16 residues. Germline CDR1 reads SGHDT; CDR2 reads YYEEEE. The CDR3 coding sequence is TGTGCCAGCAGCCCCCGAGGGGAATGGTCCAAAAACATTCAGTACTTC. This gives the protein CASSPRGEWSKNIQYF.

The chain is built from TRBV3-1 and TRBJ1-2; TRBD1 matches 7 bases. The length of the CDR3 is 14 residues. The ends lost 6 bases at V and 2 bases at J; junction bases unmatched: 6. Germline V gene sequence: CDR1 LGHDT, CDR2 YNNKEL (reference sequence). CDR3 amino acids: CASSQAGGNYGYTF. CDR3 in DNA: TGTGCCAGCAGTCAGGCAGGGGGGAACTATGGCTACACCTTC.

This clonotype was seen only a few times. This sequence joins TRBV15 and TRBJ1-5, with 7 bases matching TRBD1. J was trimmed by 7 bases and V by 3 bases; bases with no gene match: 6. CDR1 LNHNV and CDR2 YYDKDF come from the germline V gene (reference sequence). The CDR3 covers 14 residues. In DNA, the CDR3 is TGTGCCACCAGCAGCGACAGGGCCGGACAGCCCCAGCATTTT. Translating gives CATSSDRAGQPQHF.

The chain has TRBV18 and TRBJ2-2; D gene ambiguous. The V gene's germline CDR1 is KGHSH and CDR2 LQKENI. V was shortened by 4 bases and J by 1 base, with 13 bases between the two germline ends. The CDR3 runs 16 residues. Here the CDR3 DNA reads TGTGCCAGCTCACTTAATGCGCCCGGGAACACCGGGGAGCTGTTTTTT. Translating gives CASSLNAPGNTGELFF.

This clonotype was detected only a few times. The CDR3 DNA sequence: TGCGCCAGCAGCCAAGTCTGGGGCGATGAGCAGTTCTTC. Translation: CASSQVWGDEQFF. This chain joins TRBV4-1 and TRBJ2-1, with D perhaps TRBD1 (5 bases). The V and J ends lost 1 base and 8 bases respectively, with 9 bases between them. Germline-derived CDR1 and CDR2 are MGHRA and YSYEKL. The CDR3 is 13 residues long.

The gene calls are TRBV20-1 and TRBJ1-5, with 7 bases identical to TRBD1. The CDR3 is 12 residues long. Trimming cost V 6 bases and J 5 bases; bases outside gene matches: 4. The germline gives CDR1 DFQATT, CDR2 SNEGSKA (reference sequence). The CDR3 here is CSAARGDQPQHF. CDR3 in DNA: TGCAGTGCGGCCAGGGGGGATCAGCCCCAGCATTTT.

The rearrangement links TRBV5-1 to TRBJ2-3; D call uncertain. CDR3 size: 17 residues. The germline V gene has CDR1 SGHRS and CDR2 YFSETQ. Trimming stripped 0 bases from V and 3 bases from J, with 17 bases between. The CDR3: CASSLEYDGPETDTQYF. In DNA, the CDR3 is TGCGCCAGCAGCTTGGAATATGACGGACCGGAGACAGATACGCAGTATTTT.

This chain connects TRBV12-3 or TRBV12-4 to TRBJ1-2; 8 positions agree with TRBD1. V was clipped by 7 bases and J by 6 bases; unmatched bases: 10. The CDR3 covers 14 residues. The CDR3 coding sequence is TGTGCCAGCACCCGCGACAGGGGTCCTAATGGCTACACCTTC. Amino acid sequence: CASTRDRGPNGYTF.

DNA of the CDR3: TGTGCCAGCAGGGGGACCGGGGGATTGAACACTGAAGCTTTCTTT. Its protein is CASRGTGGLNTEAFF. This chain uses TRBV25-1 with TRBJ1-1; possibly TRBD1 for D (5 bases). The ends were cut back, 6 bases at V and 0 bases at J, with 14 bases in the middle. The germline V gene encodes CDR1 MGHDK and CDR2 SYGVNS. CDR3 length: 15 residues. Supplemented by reference TRBV25-1 and TRBJ1-1, the full variable domain reads EADIYQTPRYLVIGTGKKITLECSQTMGHDKMYWYQQDPGMELHLIHYSYGVNSTEKGDLSSESTVSRIRTEHFPLTLESARPSHTSQYLCASRGTGGLNTEAFFGQGTRLTVV.

The table lists this clonotype with a few counts. The gene calls are TRBV6-5 and TRBJ2-7; 7 bases are a match to TRBD2. Losses at the gene ends were 5 bases for V and 4 bases for J; bases not matched to a gene: 8. There are 14 residues in the CDR3. Per the germline V gene, CDR1 is MNHEY and CDR2 is SVGAGI. The CDR3, as DNA: TGTGCCAGCAGTCGAGGGGAGGGTGTGTACGAGCAGTACTTC. Translating gives CASSRGEGVYEQYF.

This clonotype occurred a few times. This chain uses TRBV20-1 with TRBJ2-5, with D possibly being TRBD1 or TRBD2 (6 bases each). CDR3 length: 15 amino acids. V was cut by 7 bases and J by 4 bases, with 22 bases left in between. From germline, CDR1 is DFQATT and CDR2 SNEGSKA (reference sequence). The CDR3 bases are TGCAGTGGAAAGGGGGGACCAGGGGTCGGAGAGACCCAGTACTTC. Protein sequence: CSGKGGPGVGETQYF.

The gene calls are TRBV6-5 and TRBJ1-5, with D perhaps matching TRBD1 (5 bases). Trimming stripped 2 bases from V and 3 bases from J, with 8 bases between. Germline V CDR1 and CDR2: MNHEY, SVGAGI. The CDR3 has 14 amino acids. In nucleotides, the CDR3 is TGTGCCAGCAGTTACCGGGGGACCAATCAGCCCCAGCATTTT. It encodes CASSYRGTNQPQHF.

The chain combines TRBV15 with TRBJ1-1; D remains ambiguous. Germline assignment: CDR1 LNHNV and CDR2 YYDKDF (reference sequence). The CDR3 runs to 15 residues. The V gene lost 3 bases and the J gene lost 0 bases, with 11 bases spanning the gap. The CDR3 protein is CATSSDTEVNTEAFF. The CDR3 DNA is TGTGCCACCAGCAGTGATACCGAGGTGAACACTGAAGCTTTCTTT.